This record covers a single TCR beta chain. The target antigen is unknown. Method: immunoSEQ multiplex PCR; TCRdb's copy keeps in-frame clones and lacks some. The repertoire holds approximately 150,000 clones, with approximately 80% as singletons. Germline V gene sequence: CDR1 KGHSH, CDR2 LQKENI. The CDR3 runs to 14 residues. The V gene end was trimmed by 3 bases and the J gene end by 4 bases; junction bases not matched to a gene: 1. The sample belongs to a study of cytotoxic CD8 clonotypes in ibrutinib-treated CLL. Turning to the study itself: The study included around twelve relapsed/refractory and 15 treatment-naive patients; 17 to 18 had IGHV unmutated disease.

Whole-study findings and limits: Clonality, elevated at ibrutinib response, dropped back toward baseline at progression.

For TCR beta libraries, roughly 1.9 micrograms of genomic DNA were obtained from cryopreserved PBMCs. This clonotype was obtained from a human donor with chronic lymphocytic leukemia. The chain carries TRBV18 and TRBJ1-3; TRBD1 matches 9 bases. Sequencing used PBMCs, obtained after 24 months of ibrutinib treatment. CDR3 nucleotides: TGTGCCAGCTCACCGGACAGGGGAGGAAACACCATATATTTT. Translation gives CASSPDRGGNTIYF.